This T cell receptor (beta chain) derives from a study of PD-L1 blockade in urothelial cancer. Study as a whole: The number of prior chemotherapy regimens per patient was 0 to 3. A median roughly 130,000 T cells were found in blood samples.

Using immunoSEQ multiplex PCR, the repertoire was profiled, and TCRdb retains in-frame clones only, with some absent. The repertoire holds roughly 49,000 clones, with roughly 86% as singletons. The germline V gene has CDR1 SNHLY and CDR2 FYNNEI. The CDR3 runs to 14 residues. J lost 0 bases, V lost 8 bases, and 5 bases had no gene match. Time point in this sample: pretreatment peripheral blood. The patients' disease, urothelial carcinoma, was locally advanced or metastatic. Sequences were derived from PBMCs, sampled around atezolizumab (anti-PD-L1) treatment. The TCR sequence derives from a man aged 55 to 70 with urothelial cancer. V is TRBV2 and J is TRBJ1-1; 8 bases are shared with TRBD1. This CDR3 reads CASGDRLLNTEAFF. The CDR3 nucleotides are TGTGCCAGCGGGGACAGGCTGCTGAACACTGAAGCTTTCTTT. The full variable domain, rest sourced from reference TRBV2 and TRBJ1-1, is EPEVTQTPSHQVTQMGQEVILRCVPISNHLYFYWYRQILGQKVEFLVSFYNNEISEKSEIFDDQFSVERPDGSNFTLKIRSTKLEDSAMYFCASGDRLLNTEAFFGQGTRLTVV.